The T cell receptor (beta chain) under discussion was sequenced for a study of control samples from healthy donors and cancer patients. Libraries were prepared by immunoSEQ multiplex PCR; TCRdb keeps only in-frame clonotypes and omits some of them. The sample yields some 150,000 clones, about nine tenths seen once. Germline V gives CDR1 SEHNR, CDR2 FQNEAQ (reference sequence). Trimming shortened V by 4 bases and J by 6 bases, and 19 bases separated the two germline ends. The CDR3 is 15 residues long. Sequencing was carried out using blood. The sequence was collected from a man between 25 and 39 years old in good health. This chain links TRBV7-9 with TRBJ2-7; tentative D call: TRBD2 (5 bases). As DNA, the CDR3 is TGTGCCAGCAGCTCTCCGGTGCGGCCCGAGGGCGAGCAGTACTTC. It is translated as CASSSPVRPEGEQYF.